A single sample is the source of the 17 T cell receptor beta chains below, sequenced in a study of metastatic and nonmetastatic thyroid tumors. TCRdb ran MiXCR on the PCR reads. The sample shows tens of thousands of clones, 23% of them seen only once. Thyroid surgery had not been preceded by any treatment in any patient. Sequenced sample: blood. The receptors come from a male donor with papillary thyroid cancer or a benign thyroid nodule (not recorded which). Some clones in this sample may be carry-over from other donors' samples.

This clone was recorded at least ten times. This chain links TRBV12-3 or TRBV12-4 with TRBJ2-1, with TRBD2 matching 10 bases. V lost 7 bases and J lost 8; bases outside the gene matches: 5. The CDR3 is 13 residues long. The CDR3 nucleotides read TGTGCCAGCACCCTACTAGCGGGACATGAGCAGTTCTTC. Encoded protein: CASTLLAGHEQFF.

A note on this clone: The CDR3 end shows no conserved phenylalanine or tryptophan, and so a read error is likely. The V and J genes are TRBV28 and TRBJ1-5; TRBD1 is a possible D gene (5 bases). This CDR3 spans 16 amino acids. Germline V gives CDR1 MDHEN, CDR2 SYDVKM. CDR3 sequence: CASSFGAPLSNHPQHL. For the CDR3, the DNA is TGTGCCAGCAGTTTTGGGGCACCACTTAGCAATCATCCCCAGCATCTT.

This clone appeared a few times. The chain employs TRBV6-1 and TRBJ2-1; 8 nucleotides agree with TRBD2. The V gene end was trimmed by 6 bases and the J gene end by 8 bases; junction bases not matched to a gene: 12. CDR1 and CDR2 (germline): MNHNS, SASEGT. This CDR3 is built from 15 residues. This chain's CDR3 is CASRYAPGRAHEQFF. CDR3 sequence (DNA): TGTGCCAGCAGGTACGCACCCGGGAGGGCCCATGAGCAGTTCTTC.

The chain couples TRBV24-1 to TRBJ1-1; tentative D call: TRBD1 (5 bases). Germline CDR1 and CDR2: KGHDR and SFDVKD. The CDR3 is made up of 13 amino acids. V shed 5 bases and J shed 1 base, with 7 bases lying between them. CDR3 amino acids: CATSAQGNTEAFF. The CDR3 coding sequence is TGTGCCACCAGTGCCCAGGGGAACACTGAAGCTTTCTTT.

J is TRBJ2-1 and V is TRBV6-1, with 12 nucleotides matching TRBD1. V shed 0 bases and J 8 bases; nucleotides not matched to a gene: 5. The CDR3 is 16 residues long. Germline CDR1 MNHNS, CDR2 SASEGT. CDR3 region: CASSEASGTGGDEQFF. The CDR3 coding sequence is TGTGCCAGCAGTGAAGCGTCTGGGACAGGGGGCGATGAGCAGTTCTTC.

The chain recombines TRBV20-1 with TRBJ2-7; 16 bases match TRBD2. Per the germline V gene, CDR1 is DFQATT and CDR2 is SNEGSKA (reference sequence). The V and J ends lost 3 bases and 4 bases, in that order; junction bases with no gene match: 6. The CDR3 is made up of 16 amino acids. The CDR3 bases are TGCAGTGCTAGTAAGGGACTAGCGGGAGGGGGGTACGAGCAGTACTTC. Protein: CSASKGLAGGGYEQYF.

This clone appeared many times. The chain joins TRBV4-2 to TRBJ2-1; D possibly corresponds to TRBD2 (6 bases). The CDR3 spans 14 residues. The V end was cut by 2 bases, the J end by 10 bases, with 15 bases between. Germline CDR1 and CDR2: LGHNA and YNFKEQ. This CDR3 is CASSQLWTIGEQFF. CDR3 nucleotides: TGTGCCAGCAGCCAATTATGGACTATCGGGGAGCAGTTCTTC.

This clone was counted only a few times. The chain links TRBV19 to TRBJ2-1, with D possibly being TRBD2 (5 bases). The V and J ends lost 9 bases and 9 bases respectively, with 12 bases between them. The CDR3 is 11 residues long. Germline V gene lookup returns CDR1 LNHDA and CDR2 SQIVND (reference sequence). CDR3 sequence (DNA): TGTGCCAGCGGGAAGGGTAGTGAGCAGTTCTTC. Translated: CASGKGSEQFF. Full variable domain (remainder filled in from reference TRBV19 and TRBJ2-1): DGGITQSPKYLFRKEGQNVTLSCEQNLNHDAMYWYRQDPGQGLRLIYYSQIVNDFQKGDIAEGYSVSREKKESFPLTVTSAQKNPTAFYLCASGKGSEQFFGPGTRLTVL.

In this sample, this clone turned up a few times. The rearrangement uses TRBV6-1 and TRBJ2-7; 12 nucleotides align to TRBD1. From germline, CDR1 is MNHNS and CDR2 SASEGT. Trimming took 9 bases from V and 2 from J; bases not matched to a gene: 11. The CDR3 covers 16 residues. The CDR3 DNA is TGTGCCAGTACAGCGGGACAGGGGGCTACCCCCTACGAGCAGTACTTC. It translates to CASTAGQGATPYEQYF.

The V gene is TRBV6-1, the J gene TRBJ2-3, with D tentatively TRBD2 (5 bases). The CDR3 runs 14 residues. Germline V gene data show CDR1 as MNHNS and CDR2 as SASEGT. V was shortened by 6 bases and J by 0 bases, with 10 bases between the two germline ends. CDR3 DNA sequence: TGTGCCAGCAGCCCCCGGACTAGCACAGATACGCAGTATTTT. Amino acid sequence: CASSPRTSTDTQYF.

This clone occurred many times. The gene calls are TRBV14 and TRBJ2-3, with 13 bases that match TRBD2. There are 14 residues in the CDR3. Germline V lookup: CDR1 SGHDN, CDR2 FVKESK. V shed 1 base and J 9 bases; nucleotides not matched to a gene: 1. CDR3 loop: CASSQVLAGGTQYF. For the CDR3, the DNA is TGTGCCAGCAGCCAAGTACTAGCGGGAGGGACGCAGTATTTT.

This clone was detected ten times or more. The chain couples TRBV27 to TRBJ2-7, with a possible D match to TRBD1 (6 bases). The germline CDR1 and CDR2 sequences are MNHEY and SMNVEV (reference sequence). The CDR3 covers 15 residues. The V end lost 5 bases, the J end lost 0 bases, and 14 bases lay between the germline ends. The CDR3 DNA reads as TGTGCCAGCAGTACCAACAGGGTAAGCTCCTACGAGCAGTACTTC. Translating gives CASSTNRVSSYEQYF.

A few counts support this clone. An end of the junction differs from the germline gene, which may be a read error. V and J are TRBV6-5 and TRBJ1-1; the D is unclear. Per germline, CDR1 MNHEY and CDR2 SVGAGI. The CDR3 runs to 16 residues. The CDR3 loop is CASIYSSPNLNTEAFF. In nucleotides, the CDR3 is TGTGCCAGCATTTACTCGAGTCCCAATTTGAACACTGAAGCTTTCTTT.

This clone was seen ten or more times. The rearrangement joins TRBV28 to TRBJ1-2; D perhaps matches TRBD1 (6 bases). The CDR3 contains 15 residues. Germline V gene data show CDR1 as MDHEN and CDR2 as SYDVKM. Trimming pared 7 bases from V and 4 bases from J, leaving 19 bases between. The CDR3 nucleotides are TGTGCCAGCATTCCGACAGGCCCTGGTGGCTATGGCTACACCTTC. As protein: CASIPTGPGGYGYTF.

The chain uses TRBV6-1 and TRBJ2-1; no clear D gene. Germline values: CDR1 MNHNS, CDR2 SASEGT. The ends were cut back, 2 bases at V and 3 bases at J, with 11 bases in the middle. The CDR3 runs 15 residues. CDR3 in amino acids: CASSEPQCNYNEQFF. The DNA of the CDR3 is TGTGCCAGCAGTGAACCGCAGTGTAACTACAATGAGCAGTTCTTC.

This clone was recorded at least ten times. The CDR3 reads CASSIRQGEDSGANVLTF. The CDR3 coding sequence is TGTGCCAGCAGCATACGACAGGGGGAAGACTCTGGGGCCAACGTCCTGACTTTC. The chain is built from TRBV7-9 and TRBJ2-6; 9 bases line up with TRBD1. The CDR3 spans 18 residues. V shed 5 bases, J shed 0 bases, and the junction held 8 bases outside the gene matches. CDR1 is SEHNR and CDR2 is FQNEAQ in the germline V gene (reference sequence).

This clone was observed many times. The chain recombines TRBV7-2 with TRBJ1-3; no definite D call. Trimming pared 1 base from V and 4 bases from J, leaving 11 bases between. The germline V gene encodes CDR1 SGHTA and CDR2 FQGNSA. The CDR3 loop spans 15 amino acids. The CDR3 sequence is CASSLVGRQGNTIYF. CDR3 DNA sequence: TGTGCCAGCAGCTTAGTTGGACGCCAAGGAAACACCATATATTTT.